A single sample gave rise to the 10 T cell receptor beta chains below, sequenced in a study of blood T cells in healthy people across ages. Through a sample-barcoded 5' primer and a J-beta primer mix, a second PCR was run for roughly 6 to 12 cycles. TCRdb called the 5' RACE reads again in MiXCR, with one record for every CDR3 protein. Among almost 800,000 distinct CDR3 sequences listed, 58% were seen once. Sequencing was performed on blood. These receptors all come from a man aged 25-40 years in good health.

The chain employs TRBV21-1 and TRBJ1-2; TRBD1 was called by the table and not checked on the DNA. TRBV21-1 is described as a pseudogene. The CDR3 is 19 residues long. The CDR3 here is CASSKRWGSGRRNNYGYTF. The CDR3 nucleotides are TGTGCCAGCAGCAAAAGGTGGGGATCCGGGCGGCGGAACAACTATGGCTACACCTTC.

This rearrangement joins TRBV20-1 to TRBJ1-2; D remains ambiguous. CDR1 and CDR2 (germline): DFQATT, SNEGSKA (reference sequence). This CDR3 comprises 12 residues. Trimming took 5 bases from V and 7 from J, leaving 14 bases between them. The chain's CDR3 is CSAHGGAGGYTF. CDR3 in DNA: TGCAGTGCTCACGGTGGAGCGGGTGGCTACACCTTC.

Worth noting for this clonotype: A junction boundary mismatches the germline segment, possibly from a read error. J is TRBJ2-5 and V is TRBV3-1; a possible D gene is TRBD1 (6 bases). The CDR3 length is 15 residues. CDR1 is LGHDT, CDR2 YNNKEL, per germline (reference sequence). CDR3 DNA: TGTGCCAGCAGCCAACAACCACAGGGCCAAGAGATCCAGTACTTC. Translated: CASSQQPQGQEIQYF.

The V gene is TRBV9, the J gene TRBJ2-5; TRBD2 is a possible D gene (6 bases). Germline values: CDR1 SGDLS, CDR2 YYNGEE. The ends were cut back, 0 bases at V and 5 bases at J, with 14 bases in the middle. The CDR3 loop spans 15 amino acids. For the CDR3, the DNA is TGTGCCAGCAGCGTAGAAGGGAGGTATGGTGAGACCCAGTACTTC. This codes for CASSVEGRYGETQYF.

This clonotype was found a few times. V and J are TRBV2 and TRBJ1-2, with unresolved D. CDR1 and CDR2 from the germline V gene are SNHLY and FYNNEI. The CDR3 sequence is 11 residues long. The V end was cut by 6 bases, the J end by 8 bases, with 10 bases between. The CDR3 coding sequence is TGTGCCAGCAGGGAGAGAAGCGGCTACACCTTC. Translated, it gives CASRERSGYTF. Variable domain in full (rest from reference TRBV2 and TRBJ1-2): EPEVTQTPSHQVTQMGQEVILRCVPISNHLYFYWYRQILGQKVEFLVSFYNNEISEKSEIFDDQFSVERPDGSNFTLKIRSTKLEDSAMYFCASRERSGYTFGSGTRLTVV.

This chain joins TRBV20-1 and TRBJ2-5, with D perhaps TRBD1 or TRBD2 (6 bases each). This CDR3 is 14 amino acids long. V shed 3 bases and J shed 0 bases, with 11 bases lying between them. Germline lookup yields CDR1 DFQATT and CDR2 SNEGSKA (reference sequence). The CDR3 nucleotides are TGCAGTGCTAGGGCTAGGGGGGACCAAGAGACCCAGTACTTC. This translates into CSARARGDQETQYF.

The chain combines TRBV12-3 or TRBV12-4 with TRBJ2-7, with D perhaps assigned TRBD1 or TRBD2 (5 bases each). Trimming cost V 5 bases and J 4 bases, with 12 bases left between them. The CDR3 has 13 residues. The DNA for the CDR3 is TGTGCCAGCAGTGTCGCCGGGACGTACGAGCAGTACTTC. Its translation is CASSVAGTYEQYF.

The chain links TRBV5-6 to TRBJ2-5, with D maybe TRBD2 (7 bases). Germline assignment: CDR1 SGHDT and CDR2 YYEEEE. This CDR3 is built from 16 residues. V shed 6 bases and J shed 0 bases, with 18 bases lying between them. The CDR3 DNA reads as TGTGCCAGCACCCTGGGACAAGCGGGAAACCAAGAGACCCAGTACTTC. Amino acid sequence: CASTLGQAGNQETQYF.

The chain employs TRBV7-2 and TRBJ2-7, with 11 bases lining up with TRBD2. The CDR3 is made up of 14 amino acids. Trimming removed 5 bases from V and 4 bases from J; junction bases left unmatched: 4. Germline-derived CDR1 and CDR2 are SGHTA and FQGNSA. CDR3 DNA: TGTGCCAGCAGCCCTAGGACTAGCGGGTACGAGCAGTACTTC. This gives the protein CASSPRTSGYEQYF.

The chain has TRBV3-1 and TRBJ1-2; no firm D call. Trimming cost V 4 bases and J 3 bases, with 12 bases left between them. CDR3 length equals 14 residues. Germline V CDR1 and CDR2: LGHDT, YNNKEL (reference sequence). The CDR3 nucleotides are TGTGCCAGCAGCCGGGCAGCAAAGGACTATGGCTACACCTTC. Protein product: CASSRAAKDYGYTF.